The clone carrying this T cell receptor (beta chain) was seen only a few times. The data were obtained in a study of cytomegalovirus exposure and HLA in healthy donors. A multiplex PCR was run with 60 Vbeta primers and 13 Jbeta primers. Libraries were prepared by immunoSEQ multiplex PCR; TCRdb keeps only in-frame clonotypes and omits some of them. The sample lists about 120,000 clones; about 68% were seen once. What was sequenced was PBMCs. This receptor was identified in a woman between 35 and 50 years old in good health and CMV-seropositive.

The CDR3 region is CASSIGGTDTGELFF. The DNA for the CDR3 is TGTGCCAGTAGTATCGGCGGGACAGACACCGGGGAGCTGTTTTTT. This chain joins TRBV19 and TRBJ2-2; D is possibly TRBD1 (7 bases). The V gene's germline CDR1 is LNHDA and CDR2 SQIVND (reference sequence). The V end was cut by 3 bases, the J end by 3 bases, with 11 bases between. This CDR3 comprises 15 residues. Full variable domain (remainder filled in from reference TRBV19 and TRBJ2-2): DGGITQSPKYLFRKEGQNVTLSCEQNLNHDAMYWYRQDPGQGLRLIYYSQIVNDFQKGDIAEGYSVSREKKESFPLTVTSAQKNPTAFYLCASSIGGTDTGELFFGEGSRLTVL.